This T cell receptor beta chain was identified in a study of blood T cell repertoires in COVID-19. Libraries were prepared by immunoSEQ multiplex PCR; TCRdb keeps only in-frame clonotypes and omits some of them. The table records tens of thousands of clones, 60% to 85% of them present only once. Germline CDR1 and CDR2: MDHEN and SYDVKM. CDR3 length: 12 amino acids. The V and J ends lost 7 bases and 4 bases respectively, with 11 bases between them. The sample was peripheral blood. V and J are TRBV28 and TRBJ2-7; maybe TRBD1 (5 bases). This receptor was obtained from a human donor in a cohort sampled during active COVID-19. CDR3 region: CASTAGWYEQYF. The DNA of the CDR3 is TGTGCCAGCACGGCAGGGTGGTACGAGCAGTACTTC.